The 28 T cell receptor beta chains presented below share a single source sample, sequenced in a study of shared clonotypes between healthy human individuals. The method was immunoSEQ multiplex PCR; TCRdb's version includes in-frame clones alone and lacks a portion of them. The data show approximately 600,000 clones, roughly 96% seen once. The naive CD8 fraction comprised CD45RO-negative cells positively selected for CCR7 and excluded terminally differentiated effector memory CD45RA+ cells. What was sequenced was naive CD8+ T cells sorted from blood. These receptors were obtained from a woman aged 25 to 39 in good health.

The chain has TRBV27 and TRBJ2-7; a weak D match, TRBD2 (5 bases). The CDR3 runs 15 residues. The V and J ends lost 4 bases and 6 bases respectively, with 19 bases between them. Per the germline V gene, CDR1 is MNHEY and CDR2 is SMNVEV (reference sequence). Here the CDR3 DNA reads TGTGCCAGCAGTTCCCGGTGGGGAGCCTACTCCGAGCAGTACTTC. It encodes CASSSRWGAYSEQYF.

This rearrangement joins TRBV15 to TRBJ1-2; perhaps TRBD1 as D (5 bases). The CDR3 sequence is 14 residues long. V shed 5 bases and J shed 1 base, with 11 bases lying between them. Germline V gene sequence: CDR1 LNHNV, CDR2 YYDKDF (reference sequence). Written as DNA, the CDR3 is TGTGCCACCAGCGGCGACAGTTTTAACTATGGCTACACCTTC. Its translation: CATSGDSFNYGYTF.

The V gene is TRBV19, the J gene TRBJ1-2; no definite D call. CDR1 is LNHDA and CDR2 is SQIVND in the germline V gene (reference sequence). Trimming stripped 5 bases from V and 3 bases from J, with 10 bases between. This CDR3 has 13 residues. The CDR3 sequence: CASSLRVDYGYTF. The CDR3 DNA follows: TGTGCCAGTAGTCTTCGGGTTGACTATGGCTACACCTTC.

The chain has TRBV11-2 and TRBJ2-1, with TRBD2 matching over 9 bases. Looked up from germline, CDR1 is SGHAT and CDR2 is FQNNGV. Trimming took 5 bases from V and 9 from J; bases not matched to a gene: 14. The CDR3 covers 16 residues. The CDR3 DNA sequence: TGTGCCAGCAGCCCGCACCTGGGACTAGCCGGAGGTGAGCAGTTCTTC. Its translation: CASSPHLGLAGGEQFF.

The rearrangement links TRBV14 to TRBJ2-7; TRBD1 matches 9 bases. This CDR3 contains 14 residues. Looked up from germline, CDR1 is SGHDN and CDR2 is FVKESK. Trimming cost V 6 bases and J 4 bases; bases outside gene matches: 7. The CDR3 DNA reads as TGTGCCAGCAGAGAAACGGGACAGGGTTACGAGCAGTACTTC. It is translated as CASRETGQGYEQYF.

J is TRBJ2-3 and V is TRBV7-6; TRBD2 aligns across 10 bases. The CDR3 consists of 15 residues. Losses at the gene ends were 8 bases for V and 5 bases for J; bases not matched to a gene: 10. In germline, CDR1 is SGHVS, CDR2 FNYEAQ. CDR3 DNA sequence: TGTGCCAGCTCCCCAGTCAGCGGGAGGGGAGATACGCAGTATTTT. Protein sequence: CASSPVSGRGDTQYF.

This clone showed up just once. The chain uses TRBV6-5 and TRBJ1-1; D is uncertain. Germline values: CDR1 MNHEY, CDR2 SVGAGI. V was cut by 2 bases and J by 1 base, with 8 bases left in between. This CDR3 comprises 14 residues. This CDR3 reads CASSYGWGNTEAFF. In nucleotides, the CDR3 is TGTGCCAGCAGTTACGGGTGGGGGAACACTGAAGCTTTCTTT.

The chain carries TRBV21-1 and TRBJ2-7; TRBD1, as called in the table, went unchecked against the DNA. TRBV21-1 is marked as a pseudogene. The CDR3 loop spans 16 amino acids. The CDR3 loop reads CASSKRGGQGTYEQYF. The CDR3 bases are TGTGCCAGCAGCAAACGGGGGGGACAGGGGACCTACGAGCAGTACTTC.

V usage is TRBV27 and J usage is TRBJ2-3; D is possibly TRBD1 or TRBD2 (5 bases each). This CDR3 is 13 amino acids long. From germline, CDR1 is MNHEY and CDR2 SMNVEV (reference sequence). The V end lost 6 bases, the J end lost 7 bases, and 14 bases lay between the germline ends. CDR3 sequence (DNA): TGTGCCAGCAGGCCGGGGCTGTCAAATACGCAGTATTTT. This translates into CASRPGLSNTQYF.

The chain combines TRBV27 with TRBJ2-1, with 11 bases that match TRBD2. Germline lookup yields CDR1 MNHEY and CDR2 SMNVEV (reference sequence). J gave up 3 bases and V 3 bases, and 1 base lay outside the gene matches. The CDR3 is 15 residues long. CDR3 sequence (DNA): TGTGCCAGCAGTTTCGGGACTAGCGGCTACAATGAGCAGTTCTTC. As protein: CASSFGTSGYNEQFF.

The chain has TRBV6-5 and TRBJ1-2; tentative D call: TRBD1 (5 bases). V lost 4 bases and J lost 5, with 17 bases in between. CDR1 and CDR2 from the germline V gene are MNHEY and SVGAGI. This CDR3 has 15 residues. CDR3 loop: CASSSLGPGPYGYTF. The CDR3 DNA follows: TGTGCCAGCAGTTCTCTGGGGCCAGGGCCTTATGGCTACACCTTC.

The rearrangement links TRBV5-8 to TRBJ2-7; D is ambiguous. Germline CDR1 is SGHTS and CDR2 is YDEGEE. V shed 0 bases and J shed 4 bases, with 5 bases lying between them. The length of the CDR3 is 12 residues. For the CDR3, the DNA is TGTGCCAGCAGCTTGGTCCTATACGAGCAGTACTTC. This encodes CASSLVLYEQYF. Full variable domain (outside the CDR3, taken from reference TRBV5-8 and TRBJ2-7): EAGVTQSPTHLIKTRGQQATLRCSPISGHTSVYWYQQALGLGLQFLLWYDEGEERNRGNFPPRFSGRQFPNYSSELNVNALELEDSALYLCASSLVLYEQYFGPGTRLTVT.

V and J are TRBV9 and TRBJ1-1, with 9 bases fitting TRBD1. The CDR3 contains 14 residues. Germline trimming cut 4 bases from V and 7 bases from J; bases unmatched to any gene: 8. CDR1 SGDLS and CDR2 YYNGEE come from the germline V gene. CDR3 loop: CASSPRDRENEAFF. CDR3 nucleotide sequence: TGTGCCAGCAGCCCCCGGGACAGGGAAAATGAAGCTTTCTTT.

This rearrangement joins TRBV9 to TRBJ2-7; D is possibly TRBD1 (6 bases). V gave up 3 bases and J gave up 4 bases, with 17 bases separating them. Germline CDR1 and CDR2: SGDLS and YYNGEE. The CDR3 covers 15 residues. The CDR3, as DNA: TGTGCCAGCAGCGCCCAGCCGGGACAAAATTACGAGCAGTACTTC. Its protein is CASSAQPGQNYEQYF.

The rearrangement uses TRBV5-1 and TRBJ2-7; the D is unclear. V lost 6 bases and J lost 6, with 25 bases in between. The CDR3 spans 16 residues. The germline V gene has CDR1 SGHRS and CDR2 YFSETQ. The CDR3 spells CASTFERRTPEGEQYF. As DNA, the CDR3 is TGCGCCAGCACCTTCGAAAGAAGGACCCCAGAAGGCGAGCAGTACTTC. Filled out from reference TRBV5-1 and TRBJ2-7, the complete variable domain reads KAGVTQTPRYLIKTRGQQVTLSCSPISGHRSVSWYQQTPGQGLQFLFEYFSETQRNKGNFPGRFSGRQFSNSRSEMNVSTLELGDSALYLCASTFERRTPEGEQYFGPGTRLTVT.

This chain joins TRBV5-8 and TRBJ2-2; D may be TRBD2 (6 bases). Germline CDR1 and CDR2: SGHTS and YDEGEE. The CDR3 covers 15 residues. The V end lost 0 bases, the J end lost 6 bases, and 12 bases lay between the germline ends. This chain's CDR3 is CASSLGGGEAGELFF. The DNA of the CDR3 is TGTGCCAGCAGCTTGGGCGGAGGGGAGGCCGGGGAGCTGTTTTTT.

This chain links TRBV19 with TRBJ1-2; no clear D. The CDR3 loop spans 13 amino acids. V dropped 4 bases and J dropped 7 bases, with 13 bases sitting between them. Germline V CDR1 and CDR2: LNHDA, SQIVND (reference sequence). In DNA form, the CDR3 reads TGTGCCAGTAGTAATCCCCCCATGGGTGGCTACACCTTC. It translates to CASSNPPMGGYTF.

The genes are TRBV28 and TRBJ2-5; 7 positions agree with TRBD2. The J call is doubtful: the DNA matches TRBJ2-7 better. CDR3 length: 13 amino acids. CDR1 MDHEN and CDR2 SYDVKM come from the germline V gene. CDR3 bases: TGTGCCAGCTCAGGCGGGAGCTCCTACGAGCAGTACTTC. Amino acids: CASSGGSSYEQYF.

The V call is TRBV15, the J call TRBJ1-1; D is ambiguous. V was cut by 0 bases and J by 7 bases, with 9 bases left in between. The germline V gene has CDR1 LNHNV and CDR2 YYDKDF (reference sequence). The CDR3 sequence is 13 residues long. The CDR3, as DNA: TGTGCCACCAGCAGAGATGAGACGGGTGAAGCTTTCTTT. It is translated as CATSRDETGEAFF.

This clone was counted a few times. The CDR3 sequence is CASSFSPGRGQREQYF. CDR3 bases: TGTGCCAGCAGCTTCTCCCCGGGCAGGGGGCAAAGGGAGCAGTACTTC. The V call is TRBV7-9, the J call TRBJ2-7, with 8 bases identical to TRBD1. The germline V gene encodes CDR1 SEHNR and CDR2 FQNEAQ (reference sequence). V gave up 3 bases and J gave up 7 bases; unmatched junction bases: 14. CDR3 size: 16 residues.

This chain uses TRBV4-2 with TRBJ2-3; 11 positions agree with TRBD1. Trimming took 5 bases from V and 4 from J; bases not matched to a gene: 11. This CDR3 has 17 amino acids. Germline values: CDR1 LGHNA, CDR2 YNFKEQ. In nucleotides, the CDR3 is TGTGCCAGCAGCGCCTCCTCCGGGACAGGGGGGGCAGATACGCAGTATTTT. Its translation: CASSASSGTGGADTQYF.

This clone was recorded only once. V gene TRBV28 combines with J gene TRBJ2-5; 7 positions agree with TRBD2. Germline lookup yields CDR1 MDHEN and CDR2 SYDVKM. V shed 1 base and J 5 bases; nucleotides not matched to a gene: 7. The CDR3 sequence is 15 residues long. The DNA of the CDR3 is TGTGCCAGCAGTTTATTTGCGGGAGTGGGGGAGACCCAGTACTTC. Translating it yields CASSLFAGVGETQYF.

This rearrangement joins TRBV9 to TRBJ2-1; 11 bases match TRBD1. V lost 0 bases and J lost 1; bases outside the gene matches: 3. Germline CDR1 SGDLS, CDR2 YYNGEE. CDR3 length equals 17 residues. The CDR3 reads CASSVGDRGSSYNEQFF. Here the CDR3 DNA reads TGTGCCAGCAGCGTAGGGGACAGGGGGTCATCCTACAATGAGCAGTTCTTC. Full variable domain (remainder filled in from reference TRBV9 and TRBJ2-1): DSGVTQTPKHLITATGQRVTLRCSPRSGDLSVYWYQQSLDQGLQFLIQYYNGEERAKGNILERFSAQQFPDLHSELNLSSLELGDSALYFCASSVGDRGSSYNEQFFGPGTRLTVL.

About this clone: The sample contains more than one DNA sequence encoding this CDR3. The chain recombines TRBV5-4 with TRBJ2-5; D remains ambiguous. The DNA matches TRBJ2-7 better at its end, which makes the J call doubtful. Germline CDR1 SGHNT, CDR2 YYREEE (reference sequence). The CDR3 has 11 amino acids. The CDR3 region has the DNA TGTGCCAGCAGCTCCTCTTCCGAGCAGTACTTC. This codes for CASSSSSEQYF.

In its sample, this clone was seen once. The chain has TRBV5-6 and TRBJ2-7, with 9 bases fitting TRBD1. V lost 4 bases, J lost 3 bases, and 8 bases stayed unmatched. This CDR3 has 15 residues. From germline, CDR1 is SGHDT and CDR2 YYEEEE. The chain's CDR3 is CASSGGQGVFYEQYF. The CDR3 coding sequence is TGTGCCAGCAGCGGGGGACAGGGCGTTTTCTACGAGCAGTACTTC.

This clone is a singleton in its sample. V gene TRBV7-8 combines with J gene TRBJ1-1; D might be TRBD1 (5 bases). Trimming took off 1 base at V and 4 bases at J, with 10 bases between the two ends. This CDR3 is built from 14 residues. From germline, CDR1 is SGHVS and CDR2 FQNEAQ. For the CDR3, the DNA is TGTGCCAGCAGCTTAGGGGGGGTAGGCACTGAAGCTTTCTTT. Protein: CASSLGGVGTEAFF. The whole variable domain, filled in from reference TRBV7-8 and TRBJ1-1, reads GAGVSQSPRYKVAKRGQDVALRCDPISGHVSLFWYQQALGQGPEFLTYFQNEAQLDKSGLPSDRFFAERPEGSVSTLKIQRTQQEDSAVYLCASSLGGVGTEAFFGQGTRLTVV.

The chain combines TRBV7-2 with TRBJ2-2; a weak D match, TRBD2 (5 bases). Germline loops: CDR1 SGHTA, CDR2 FQGNSA. This CDR3 has 14 residues. The V end was cut by 3 bases, the J end by 4 bases, with 9 bases between. The CDR3 loop is CASSFGVTTGELFF. CDR3 bases: TGTGCCAGCAGCTTCGGGGTAACCACCGGGGAGCTGTTTTTT.

V and J are TRBV7-2 and TRBJ2-7; no clear D gene. The length of the CDR3 is 19 residues. V was cut by 0 bases and J by 2 bases, with 23 bases left in between. Germline V CDR1 and CDR2: SGHTA, FQGNSA. The CDR3 nucleotides are TGTGCCAGCAGCTTAGCCCAGCTCCCGCTTCCTACCGGTCCCTACGAGCAGTACTTC. Translation gives CASSLAQLPLPTGPYEQYF.